This TCR beta chain was profiled in a study of blood T cell repertoires in COVID-19. Overall study: Some COVID-19 samples were acute and others convalescent; all came from the United States, Italy and Spain. From T cells, B-cell-depleted T cells, or PBMCs came the material, which was cDNA or gDNA.

Original data processing: Reference gene primer amplification gave nucleated cell count estimates. Here immunoSEQ multiplex PCR was the method, and the copy in TCRdb shows in-frame clones only, minus some. Clonal size and the V and J genes are those of that table, whereas D and trimming came from the DNA. The data contain approximately 97,000 clones, around 85% of them singletons. V shed 4 bases, J shed 2 bases, and the junction held 2 bases outside the gene matches. The CDR3 totals 16 residues. Germline-derived CDR1 and CDR2 are SEHNR and FQNEAQ (reference sequence). The sequence derives from a human donor in a cohort sampled during active COVID-19. The sample consisted of peripheral blood. The chain employs TRBV7-9 and TRBJ2-7; 16 positions agree with TRBD2. As DNA, the CDR3 is TGTGCCAGCAGCTCCGGGACTAGCGGGAGGGCCTACGAGCAGTACTTC. Residues: CASSSGTSGRAYEQYF.